These 5 T cell receptor beta chains originate from one sample sequenced in a study of spatial heterogeneity in lung cancer. Time point in this sample: sample taken at primary tumor resection. TCRdb analysed the 5' RACE reads with MiXCR anew, one entry per CDR3 protein. The profile shows 60,000 to 90,000 distinct CDR3 sequences, about 7.8% of them singletons. Source: PBMCs, taken at surgery. The receptors derive from a male donor with early-stage non-small cell lung cancer.

This clonotype was seen ten or more times. The CDR3 here is CASSYNQGILNTIYF. For the CDR3, the DNA is TGTGCCAGCAGTTACAATCAGGGAATCCTAAACACCATATATTTT. The gene calls are TRBV6-5 and TRBJ1-3; D is perhaps TRBD1 (5 bases). The CDR3 runs 15 residues. The germline CDR1 and CDR2 sequences are MNHEY and SVGAGI. Trimming took 2 bases from V and 6 from J, leaving 14 bases between them.

This clonotype was observed at least ten times. The V call is TRBV5-4, the J call TRBJ2-5; possible D gene TRBD2, 5 bases. The CDR3 runs to 15 residues. Germline CDR1 and CDR2: SGHNT and YYREEE (reference sequence). Between the trimmed V and J ends, which lost 0 bases and 5 bases, there was a span of 14 bases. Here the CDR3 reads CASSLGGSGGETQYF. The CDR3 coding sequence is TGTGCCAGCAGCTTGGGCGGCTCAGGCGGGGAGACCCAGTACTTC.

This clonotype appeared many times. The gene calls are TRBV3-1 and TRBJ2-7; 9 nucleotides match TRBD2. V trimming: 4 bases; J trimming: 3 bases; junction bases outside the gene matches: 7. The CDR3 totals 15 residues. CDR1 and CDR2 from the germline V gene are LGHDT and YNNKEL (reference sequence). This CDR3 reads CASSRKREAFYEQYF. CDR3 DNA sequence: TGTGCCAGCAGCCGAAAGCGGGAGGCTTTCTACGAGCAGTACTTC.

The rearrangement joins TRBV12-3 or TRBV12-4 to TRBJ2-3; D assignment may be TRBD1 or TRBD2 (6 bases each). The ends were cut back, 1 base at V and 0 bases at J, with 26 bases in the middle. The CDR3 has 21 amino acids. The CDR3 sequence is CASSLGRRGLAKQPSTDTQYF. For the CDR3, the DNA is TGTGCCAGCAGTTTAGGGCGCCGGGGGCTAGCGAAACAACCTAGCACAGATACGCAGTATTTT.

This clonotype was seen ten or more times. This chain's CDR3 is CASSLGTTNNQPQHF. The DNA of the CDR3 is TGCGCCAGCAGCTTGGGGACAACTAACAATCAGCCCCAGCATTTT. This rearrangement joins TRBV5-1 to TRBJ1-5; TRBD1 is a possible D gene (5 bases). The V end was cut by 0 bases, the J end by 3 bases, with 10 bases between. This CDR3 has 15 amino acids. The germline CDR1 and CDR2 sequences are SGHRS and YFSETQ.